This T cell receptor beta chain originates from a study of STAT3 mutations in large granular lymphocyte leukemia. Study findings and constraints: After therapy, about 35% of the 18 patients switched clonotypes, all new clones STAT3 wild type. In T-cell large granular lymphocyte leukemia, about half of patients showed multiple immunodominant subclonotypes.

TCRbeta libraries averaged about 40,773 productive templates per sample. Produced via immunoSEQ multiplex PCR; TCRdb's table is partial and in-frame only. The sample holds over 25,000 clones, about 80% seen once. CDR3 length equals 14 residues. Germline assignment: CDR1 SGHTA and CDR2 FQGNSA. V dropped 5 bases and J dropped 6 bases, with 16 bases sitting between them. Comments on this clone: The antigen is undetermined.

Sequenced: peripheral blood mononuclear cells. The origin of this receptor is a woman aged 45-59 years with T-cell large granular lymphocyte leukemia. Some clones in this sample may be carry-over from other donors' samples. This chain links TRBV7-2 with TRBJ1-2, with TRBD1 as a possible D gene (5 bases). CDR3 bases: TGTGCCAGCAGCCCGGGACCACAAACGGATGGCTACACCTTC. Its translation: CASSPGPQTDGYTF.